The 15 T cell receptor beta chains reported below all come from one sample, sequenced in a study of breast tumors, draining lymph nodes, adjacent tissues. TCRdb itself ran the multiplex PCR reads through MiXCR, one entry per CDR3 protein. The table lists approximately 120,000 distinct CDR3 sequences, less than 25% of them singletons, with about 2.2% in the top ten. Axillary draining lymph nodes of breast cancer patients supplied the node samples. The material sequenced was axillary lymph node tissue. These receptor sequences come from a female donor with breast cancer. Some clones in this sample may be carry-over from other donors' samples.

This chain joins TRBV19 and TRBJ2-1; no definite D call. Germline V gene sequence: CDR1 LNHDA, CDR2 SQIVND (reference sequence). This CDR3 contains 11 residues. CDR3 nucleotide sequence: TGTGCTGAGGTTCCCTACAATGAGCAGTTCTTC. Translation: CAEVPYNEQFF.

Of note for this clonotype: A read error may be the cause here, since a much bigger clone is one base away. V gene TRBV7-9 combines with J gene TRBJ2-7, with TRBD2 matching 14 bases. Germline V gene data show CDR1 as SEHNR and CDR2 as FQNEAQ (reference sequence). The CDR3 covers 16 residues. The CDR3, as DNA: TGTGCCAGCAGCCCATCGGGGACTAGCGGGAGACACGAGCGGTACTTC. It translates to CASSPSGTSGRHERYF.

Concerning this clonotype: A much larger clone lies a single base off, so this may be a read error. The chain is built from TRBV18 and TRBJ2-5; tentatively, D is TRBD1 (6 bases). CDR3 length: 16 amino acids. Germline CDR1 KGHSH, CDR2 LQKENI. The CDR3 sequence: CAGSTTRPGAGETQYF. CDR3 in DNA: TGTGCCGGCTCAACTACCCGCCCAGGGGCCGGGGAGACCCAGTACTTC.

This clonotype was seen many times. J is TRBJ2-7 and V is TRBV19; D is unclear. The germline V gene has CDR1 LNHDA and CDR2 SQIVND (reference sequence). Trimming pared 3 bases from V and 3 bases from J, leaving 9 bases between. This CDR3 has 13 amino acids. CDR3 amino acids: CASSMKGSYEQYF. Written as DNA, the CDR3 is TGTGCCAGTAGTATGAAGGGTAGCTACGAGCAGTACTTC.

In this sample, this clonotype turned up many times. The chain uses TRBV12-3 or TRBV12-4 and TRBJ2-1; 9 nucleotides align to TRBD1. This CDR3 has 14 residues. After removal of 3 bases from V and 6 bases from J, the junction contained 3 bases not matched to a gene. The CDR3: CASSFATGGNEQFF. CDR3 in DNA: TGTGCCAGCAGTTTCGCGACAGGGGGCAATGAGCAGTTCTTC.

This clonotype has at least ten counts. This chain links TRBV20-1 with TRBJ2-7, with a possible D match to TRBD2 (5 bases). The CDR3 runs to 12 residues. Germline CDR1 reads DFQATT; CDR2 reads SNEGSKA (reference sequence). Trimming pared 3 bases from V and 7 bases from J, leaving 13 bases between. CDR3 coding DNA: TGCAGTGCTAGGGGCCTAGCTGATGAGCAGTACTTC. This gives the protein CSARGLADEQYF.

In this sample, this clonotype turned up many times. This sequence joins TRBV28 and TRBJ2-7; 12 nucleotides line up with TRBD2. Unmatched junction bases numbered 9, after V lost 6 bases and J lost 3 bases. The CDR3 extends over 16 amino acids. CDR1 and CDR2 (germline): MDHEN, SYDVKM. The CDR3: CASSLGTSGWIYEQYF. CDR3 coding DNA: TGTGCCAGCAGCCTCGGGACTAGCGGGTGGATCTACGAGCAGTACTTC.

This clonotype was counted ten times or more. The chain uses TRBV7-2 and TRBJ2-1, with TRBD1 matching 9 bases. Germline-derived CDR1 and CDR2 are SGHTA and FQGNSA. V dropped 5 bases and J dropped 5; count of bases not matched to a gene: 10. This CDR3 spans 16 amino acids. The CDR3 sequence: CASSAPGQGKDNEQFF. The CDR3 DNA is TGTGCCAGCAGCGCACCGGGACAGGGAAAGGACAATGAGCAGTTCTTC.

This clonotype appeared many times. The V call is TRBV20-1, the J call TRBJ2-7; D gene uncertain. The CDR3 totals 12 residues. The V end was cut by 5 bases, the J end by 1 base, with 9 bases between. The germline V gene encodes CDR1 DFQATT and CDR2 SNEGSKA (reference sequence). The CDR3 nucleotides read TGCAGTGCTCCGACAAATTCCTACGAGCAGTACTTC. Protein sequence: CSAPTNSYEQYF.

The genes are TRBV4-2 and TRBJ1-4; D unresolved. Germline lookup yields CDR1 LGHNA and CDR2 YNFKEQ. V was shortened by 1 base and J by 7 bases, with 13 bases between the two germline ends. CDR3 length: 15 amino acids. The CDR3 sequence: CASSQVSGFGEKLFF. CDR3 nucleotides: TGTGCCAGCAGCCAAGTATCCGGGTTTGGTGAAAAACTGTTTTTT.

Turning to this clonotype: This could be a read error, since a much larger clone is one nucleotide away. V and J are TRBV28 and TRBJ2-7, with TRBD2 matching over 9 bases. Trimming removed 6 bases from V and 5 bases from J; junction bases left unmatched: 17. In germline, CDR1 is MDHEN, CDR2 SYDVKM. The CDR3 extends over 17 amino acids. The CDR3 DNA reads as TGTGCCAGCAGGTCCCTCCAGACTGGCGGGAGGGCCCACGAGCAGTACTTC. Translation: CASRSLQTGGRAHEQYF.

The chain carries TRBV27 and TRBJ2-3; no reliable D call. Germline CDR1 and CDR2: MNHEY and SMNVEV (reference sequence). There are 16 residues in the CDR3. Trimming removed 2 bases at V and 8 bases at J, with 20 bases between. The CDR3 region has the DNA TGTGCCAGCAGTTTAGTAGCTGGGCCATACATAGGTACGCAGTATTTT. Its translation: CASSLVAGPYIGTQYF.

The table lists this clonotype with many counts. The chain combines TRBV20-1 with TRBJ2-1, with 7 bases identical to TRBD2. The V segment lost 2 bases and the J segment 5 bases; nucleotides outside the gene matches: 3. Germline V gives CDR1 DFQATT, CDR2 SNEGSKA (reference sequence). The CDR3 extends over 13 amino acids. CDR3 sequence: CSARIAGDNEQFF. CDR3 coding DNA: TGCAGTGCTAGAATTGCGGGAGACAATGAGCAGTTCTTC.

With respect to this clonotype: This is likely a read error, given that the CDR3 carries no conserved phenylalanine or tryptophan at its end. The V call is TRBV27, the J call TRBJ1-2, with D perhaps TRBD1 (6 bases). This CDR3 spans 13 amino acids. Germline V gene data show CDR1 as MNHEY and CDR2 as SMNVEV (reference sequence). V was clipped by 6 bases and J by 9 bases, with 17 bases between them. As DNA, the CDR3 is TGTGCCAGCAGATTAGGACAGCACGGGAGCTACACCCTC. Protein product: CASRLGQHGSYTL.

This clonotype has a count of ten or more. The gene calls are TRBV7-9 and TRBJ2-2; TRBD2 agrees at 7 bases. The CDR3 has 15 amino acids. With V trimmed by 1 base and J by 5 bases, 4 bases remained unmatched. Germline assignment: CDR1 SEHNR and CDR2 FQNEAQ (reference sequence). The CDR3 DNA sequence: TGTGCCAGCAGCTTAGGCGGGAGTGAAACCGGGGAGCTGTTTTTT. This gives the protein CASSLGGSETGELFF.